This TCR beta chain was identified in a study of blood T cells in healthy people across ages. Every donor provided approximately 9.2 milliliters of peripheral blood. Germline CDR1 and CDR2: MDHEN and SYDVKM. The V gene lost 3 bases and the J gene lost 11 bases, with 12 bases spanning the gap. CDR3 length: 12 residues. As concerns this clonotype: The antigen is not known.

Then a second PCR, running about 6 to 12 cycles, was carried out with a sample-barcoded 5' primer and a J-beta primer mix. Researchers report that each sample yielded at least 2.5 million CDR3-containing paired-end reads. TCRdb reprocessed the 5' RACE reads via MiXCR and lists one record per CDR3 protein. The sample holds around 2 million distinct CDR3 sequences, around 40% seen once. General study findings and limits: When one million T cells were used, diversity estimates were thought to be underestimates.

The specimen was blood. V and J are TRBV28 and TRBJ2-3; D gene unclear. The sequence derives from a human donor in good health. The CDR3 loop is CASSFHPDGQYF. Here the CDR3 DNA reads TGTGCCAGCAGTTTCCACCCTGATGGGCAGTATTTT.